The rows below give T cell receptor beta chains drawn from one sample of a study of blood T cell repertoires in COVID-19. The method was immunoSEQ multiplex PCR; TCRdb's version includes in-frame clones alone and lacks a portion of them. The sample holds 200,000 to 250,000 clones, about 85% seen once. What was sequenced was peripheral blood. These receptors all stem from a man aged 25-45 years who had recovered from COVID-19. Both conserved end residues are part of each CDR3. D genes are given only for firm matches. Expanded clones are given a class, and other clones once, few, many or no size at all.

D gene: .; clone size: .; J gene: TRBJ2-7; V gene: TRBV29-1; CDR3 protein: CSVSVGLAYEQYF; CDR3 DNA: TGCAGCGTCTCGGTGGGGCTGGCCTACGAGCAGTACTTC
D gene: .; clone size: .; J gene: TRBJ1-3; V gene: TRBV12-2; CDR3 protein: CASRLALSISGNTIYF; CDR3 DNA: TGTGCAAGTCGCTTAGCGCTGTCTATCTCTGGAAACACCATATATTTT
D gene: .; clone size: once; J gene: TRBJ1-1; V gene: TRBV5-5; CDR3 protein: CASSLVSRDTEAFF; CDR3 DNA: TGTGCCAGCAGCTTGGTTTCGCGGGACACTGAAGCTTTCTTT
D gene: .; clone size: .; J gene: TRBJ2-2; V gene: TRBV9; CDR3 protein: CASSVAHHGELFF; CDR3 DNA: TGTGCCAGCAGCGTTGCGCATCACGGGGAGCTGTTTTTT
D gene: .; clone size: .; J gene: TRBJ1-2; V gene: TRBV4-1; CDR3 protein: CASSSGEGTNYGYTF; CDR3 DNA: TGCGCCAGCAGCAGTGGGGAGGGCACTAACTATGGCTACACCTTC
D gene: TRBD2; clone size: .; J gene: TRBJ2-5; V gene: TRBV3-1/TRBV3-2; CDR3 protein: CASSQDPRQRGAGETQYF; CDR3 DNA: TGTGCCAGCAGCCAAGATCCCCGTCAGCGGGGTGCGGGAGAGACCCAGTACTTC
D gene: TRBD2; clone size: .; J gene: TRBJ2-7; V gene: TRBV7-8; CDR3 protein: CASIPTSGGYEQYF; CDR3 DNA: TGTGCCAGCATCCCGACTAGCGGGGGTTACGAGCAGTACTTC
D gene: .; clone size: .; J gene: TRBJ1-1; V gene: TRBV6-5; CDR3 protein: CAISSGKDTEAFF; CDR3 DNA: TGTGCCATATCATCGGGGAAGGACACTGAAGCTTTCTTT
D gene: TRBD1; clone size: once; J gene: TRBJ1-2; V gene: TRBV18; CDR3 protein: CASSPRDRGDGYTF; CDR3 DNA: TGTGCCAGCTCACCCCGGGACAGGGGGGATGGCTACACCTTC
D gene: .; clone size: once; J gene: TRBJ2-5; V gene: TRBV12-3/TRBV12-4; CDR3 protein: CASSFGGRATQYF; CDR3 DNA: TGTGCCAGCAGTTTTGGGGGCCGGGCAACCCAGTACTTC
D gene: .; clone size: .; J gene: TRBJ1-2; V gene: TRBV18; CDR3 protein: CASSTDSPHFSAYGYTF; CDR3 DNA: TGTGCCAGCTCAACCGACAGCCCACATTTCTCGGCGTATGGCTACACCTTC
D gene: .; clone size: .; J gene: TRBJ1-4; V gene: TRBV4-1; CDR3 protein: CASSQFMAEPLSEKLFF; CDR3 DNA: TGCGCCAGCAGCCAATTTATGGCGGAACCTCTATCGGAAAAACTGTTTTTT
D gene: .; clone size: once; J gene: TRBJ2-2; V gene: TRBV6-4; CDR3 protein: CASSPTANTGELFF; CDR3 DNA: TGTGCCAGCAGCCCAACAGCCAACACCGGGGAGCTGTTTTTT
D gene: TRBD1; clone size: .; J gene: TRBJ1-2; V gene: TRBV27; CDR3 protein: CASKPGGTYGYTF; CDR3 DNA: TGTGCCAGCAAGCCAGGGGGCACCTATGGCTACACCTTC
D gene: .; clone size: .; J gene: TRBJ2-7; V gene: TRBV7-9; CDR3 protein: CASSSPVQGNSYEQYF; CDR3 DNA: TGTGCCAGCAGCTCGCCAGTACAGGGAAATAGCTACGAGCAGTACTTC
D gene: .; clone size: few; J gene: TRBJ1-3; V gene: TRBV7-2; CDR3 protein: CASSLRGRYSGNTIYF; CDR3 DNA: TGTGCCAGCAGCTTAAGAGGGCGATATTCTGGAAACACCATATATTTT
D gene: TRBD2; clone size: .; J gene: TRBJ2-7; V gene: TRBV4-1; CDR3 protein: CASSQNLAGGYEQYF; CDR3 DNA: TGCGCCAGCAGCCAAAATCTAGCGGGGGGCTACGAGCAGTACTTC
D gene: .; clone size: .; J gene: TRBJ1-1; V gene: TRBV6-5; CDR3 protein: CASSLQGTFNTEAFF; CDR3 DNA: TGTGCCAGCAGCCTACAGGGTACCTTCAACACTGAAGCTTTCTTT
D gene: TRBD2; clone size: .; J gene: TRBJ2-2; V gene: TRBV10-3; CDR3 protein: CAISDGGGTGELFF; CDR3 DNA: TGTGCCATCAGTGACGGGGGGGGCACCGGGGAGCTGTTTTTT
D gene: TRBD1; clone size: .; J gene: TRBJ1-1; V gene: TRBV19; CDR3 protein: CASSTGTGGFRGAFF; CDR3 DNA: TGTGCCAGTAGTACCGGGACAGGGGGGTTTCGTGGAGCTTTCTTT
D gene: .; clone size: .; J gene: TRBJ1-1; V gene: TRBV7-9; CDR3 protein: CASSVPRAPAFF; CDR3 DNA: TGTGCCAGCAGCGTACCAAGAGCGCCAGCTTTCTTT
D gene: TRBD1; clone size: once; J gene: TRBJ2-1; V gene: TRBV5-4; CDR3 protein: CASSSNDRVGQFF; CDR3 DNA: TGTGCCAGCAGCTCAAACGACAGGGTAGGCCAGTTCTTC
D gene: .; clone size: .; J gene: TRBJ2-3; V gene: TRBV12-3/TRBV12-4; CDR3 protein: CASSSRGTQYF; CDR3 DNA: TGTGCCAGCAGTTCCCGGGGTACGCAGTATTTT
D gene: TRBD2; clone size: .; J gene: TRBJ2-7; V gene: TRBV3-1/TRBV3-2; CDR3 protein: CASSQGGTSGEFYEQYF; CDR3 DNA: TGTGCCAGCAGCCAAGGGGGGACTAGCGGGGAATTCTACGAGCAGTACTTC
D gene: .; clone size: .; J gene: TRBJ1-6; V gene: TRBV28; CDR3 protein: CASSLYLGGRNSPLHF; CDR3 DNA: TGTGCCAGCAGTTTATATTTGGGGGGGCGGAATTCACCCCTCCACTTT
D gene: .; clone size: .; J gene: TRBJ2-5; V gene: TRBV5-6; CDR3 protein: CASSSQETQYF; CDR3 DNA: TGTGCCAGCAGTTCTCAAGAGACCCAGTACTTC
D gene: TRBD2; clone size: .; J gene: TRBJ2-7; V gene: TRBV11-2; CDR3 protein: CASSLEAGGIREQYF; CDR3 DNA: TGTGCCAGCAGCTTAGAAGCGGGGGGTATTCGCGAGCAGTACTTC
D gene: .; clone size: .; J gene: TRBJ1-3; V gene: TRBV18; CDR3 protein: CASSPPSGWNTIYF; CDR3 DNA: TGTGCCAGCTCACCACCGTCCGGGTGGAACACCATATATTTT
D gene: TRBD1; clone size: .; J gene: TRBJ2-5; V gene: TRBV15; CDR3 protein: CATSRVDRGRETQYF; CDR3 DNA: TGTGCCACCAGCAGAGTTGACAGGGGTCGAGAGACCCAGTACTTC
D gene: TRBD1; clone size: .; J gene: TRBJ2-1; V gene: TRBV18; CDR3 protein: CASSPRTGDEQFF; CDR3 DNA: TGTGCCAGCTCACCGCGGACAGGGGATGAGCAGTTCTTC
D gene: .; clone size: .; J gene: TRBJ2-3; V gene: TRBV7-8; CDR3 protein: CASSLGRLALTDTQYF; CDR3 DNA: TGTGCCAGCAGCTTAGGGAGGCTAGCGCTCACAGATACGCAGTATTTT
D gene: TRBD1; clone size: .; J gene: TRBJ1-2; V gene: TRBV5-4; CDR3 protein: CASSPGQGANGYTF; CDR3 DNA: TGTGCCAGCAGCCCGGGACAGGGGGCTAATGGCTACACCTTC
D gene: .; clone size: .; J gene: TRBJ1-3; V gene: TRBV9; CDR3 protein: CASSADSGSGNTIYF; CDR3 DNA: TGTGCCAGCAGCGCGGACAGTGGCTCTGGAAACACCATATATTTT
D gene: TRBD2; clone size: .; J gene: TRBJ2-3; V gene: TRBV5-1; CDR3 protein: CASSLSGRSTDTQYF; CDR3 DNA: TGCGCCAGCAGCTTGAGCGGGAGATCCACAGATACGCAGTATTTT
D gene: TRBD2; clone size: .; J gene: TRBJ2-1; V gene: TRBV7-8; CDR3 protein: CASSPGLVHEQFF; CDR3 DNA: TGTGCCAGCAGCCCTGGACTAGTCCATGAGCAGTTCTTC
D gene: .; clone size: few; J gene: TRBJ1-6; V gene: TRBV18; CDR3 protein: CASSPRQSNSPLHF; CDR3 DNA: TGTGCCAGCTCACCACGACAGTCTAATTCACCCCTCCACTTT